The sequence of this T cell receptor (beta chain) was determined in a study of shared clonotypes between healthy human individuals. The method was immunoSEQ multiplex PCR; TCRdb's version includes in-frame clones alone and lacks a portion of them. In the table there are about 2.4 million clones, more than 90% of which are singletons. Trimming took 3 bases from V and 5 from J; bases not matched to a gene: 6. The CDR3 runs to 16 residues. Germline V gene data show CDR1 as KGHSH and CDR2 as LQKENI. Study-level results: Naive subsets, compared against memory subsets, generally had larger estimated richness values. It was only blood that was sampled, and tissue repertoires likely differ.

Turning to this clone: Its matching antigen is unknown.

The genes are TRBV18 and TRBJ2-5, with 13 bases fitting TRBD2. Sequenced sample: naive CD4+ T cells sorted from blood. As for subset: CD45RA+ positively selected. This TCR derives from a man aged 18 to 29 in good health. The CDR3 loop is CASSPGLAGVDETQYF. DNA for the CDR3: TGTGCCAGCTCACCCGGACTAGCGGGAGTTGATGAGACCCAGTACTTC.